Below, 21 T cell receptor beta chains from the same sample are listed, as sequenced in a study of cytomegalovirus exposure and HLA in healthy donors. Primers for the PCR totalled 60 Vbeta and 13 Jbeta. Clones were read by immunoSEQ multiplex PCR, and TCRdb kept only the in-frame ones, dropping some. Among approximately 200,000 clones, roughly four fifths were seen once, and the ten largest hold about 3%. The sequenced sample was PBMCs. These receptors were taken from a young woman in good health and CMV-seropositive.

This chain connects TRBV19 to TRBJ2-2; 11 bases are a match to TRBD1. The J segment lost 6 bases and the V segment lost 7 bases, leaving 4 bases of the junction unmatched. Looked up from germline, CDR1 is LNHDA and CDR2 is SQIVND (reference sequence). The CDR3 is made up of 14 amino acids. As DNA, the CDR3 is TGTGCCAGTACCGGGACAGGGGGGTCCGGGGAGCTGTTTTTT. This sequence encodes CASTGTGGSGELFF.

This clone was detected a few times. The rearrangement links TRBV18 to TRBJ2-7; no clear D. V lost 3 bases and J 3 bases, leaving 9 bases between the germline ends. The CDR3 extends over 13 amino acids. Per the germline V gene, CDR1 is KGHSH and CDR2 is LQKENI. CDR3 DNA sequence: TGTGCCAGCTCACCGAACAGTTTCTACGAGCAGTACTTC. Residues: CASSPNSFYEQYF.

This chain uses TRBV28 with TRBJ1-1; D remains unclear. The ends were cut back, 5 bases at V and 5 bases at J, with 15 bases in the middle. The CDR3 spans 14 residues. Germline CDR1 MDHEN, CDR2 SYDVKM. CDR3 nucleotides: TGTGCCAGCAGTCCGCTGGTGGAGGTGACTGAAGCTTTCTTT. Translation gives CASSPLVEVTEAFF.

The V gene is TRBV28, the J gene TRBJ2-5, with D maybe TRBD2 (5 bases). The end of the DNA aligns better with TRBJ2-7, so the J call may be wrong. Germline V gene sequence: CDR1 MDHEN, CDR2 SYDVKM. The CDR3 is 13 residues long. The CDR3 loop is CASSSGLSYEQYF. The CDR3 nucleotides are TGTGCCAGCAGTAGCGGCCTTTCCTACGAGCAGTACTTC.

This clone appeared once. The genes are TRBV2 and TRBJ2-5; weak D call: TRBD2 (6 bases). The DNA end favors TRBJ2-7, so the J call may be wrong. CDR3 length: 13 amino acids. Germline assignment: CDR1 SNHLY and CDR2 FYNNEI. CDR3 DNA sequence: TGTGCCAGTCGACGGGAGAGCGAGGGCGAGCAGTACTTC. Residues: CASRRESEGEQYF.

J is TRBJ1-1 and V is TRBV2; D is ambiguous. The germline V and J ends were trimmed by 4 bases and 2 bases, with 8 bases remaining between them. The CDR3 consists of 13 residues. In germline, CDR1 is SNHLY, CDR2 FYNNEI. CDR3 DNA sequence: TGTGCCAGCAGTGTCGAGGATAACACTGAAGCTTTCTTT. Translated, it gives CASSVEDNTEAFF.

The chain has TRBV11-2 and TRBJ2-2; no firm D call. Trimming cost V 1 base and J 6 bases, with 9 bases left between them. CDR3 size: 14 residues. The germline V gene has CDR1 SGHAT and CDR2 FQNNGV. In nucleotides, the CDR3 is TGTGCCAGCAGCTTAGGATTAGATTCCGGGGAGCTGTTTTTT. Protein sequence: CASSLGLDSGELFF.

As to this clone: Other DNA sequences in the same sample also yield this CDR3. The rearrangement joins TRBV20-1 to TRBJ2-1; D gene unclear. Germline loops: CDR1 DFQATT, CDR2 SNEGSKA (reference sequence). The V gene lost 0 bases and the J gene lost 6 bases, with 3 bases spanning the gap. The CDR3 consists of 11 residues. The CDR3 coding sequence is TGCAGTGCTAGAGATCTCAATGAGCAGTTCTTC. It codes for CSARDLNEQFF.

The chain uses TRBV28 and TRBJ2-7, with TRBD2 matching 8 bases. The CDR3 extends over 15 amino acids. Per germline, CDR1 MDHEN and CDR2 SYDVKM. V trimming: 1 base; J trimming: 7 bases; junction bases outside the gene matches: 9. This chain's CDR3 is CASSLFSGGPGEQYF. The CDR3 nucleotides read TGTGCCAGCAGTTTATTCTCGGGAGGGCCTGGGGAGCAGTACTTC.

The table lists this clone with a count of one. This rearrangement joins TRBV27 to TRBJ2-1; no clear D gene. CDR1 is MNHEY and CDR2 is SMNVEV in the germline V gene (reference sequence). Trimming took off 2 bases at V and 5 bases at J, with 7 bases between the two ends. There are 13 residues in the CDR3. The CDR3, as DNA: TGTGCCAGCAGTTTAGGGCAGAACAATGAGCAGTTCTTC. Protein product: CASSLGQNNEQFF.

The V and J genes are TRBV19 and TRBJ2-1; D uncertain. With 5 bases removed from V and 0 bases from J, the gap between germline ends came to 11 bases. Per the germline V gene, CDR1 is LNHDA and CDR2 is SQIVND (reference sequence). The CDR3 extends over 15 amino acids. CDR3 in DNA: TGTGCCAGTAGTGAGGTCCCGAGCTCCTACAATGAGCAGTTCTTC. Amino acid sequence: CASSEVPSSYNEQFF.

For this clone: This sample also contains other DNA sequences that code for the same CDR3. CDR3 protein: CASSYGGANTDTQYF. The CDR3 DNA is TGTGCCAGCAGTTACGGAGGGGCCAACACAGATACGCAGTATTTT. This sequence joins TRBV6-5 and TRBJ2-3; D possibly corresponds to TRBD2 (6 bases). The V end was cut by 2 bases, the J end by 2 bases, with 11 bases between. Germline V gene data show CDR1 as MNHEY and CDR2 as SVGAGI. The CDR3 spans 15 residues.

This chain uses TRBV11-2 with TRBJ2-5, with D perhaps TRBD2 (6 bases). V lost 5 bases, J lost 4 bases, and 17 bases lay in between. This CDR3 is 15 amino acids long. Germline CDR1 is SGHAT and CDR2 is FQNNGV. The CDR3 coding sequence is TGTGCCAGCAGCGTGCTCTGGCGGGAACGAGAGACCCAGTACTTC. This gives the protein CASSVLWRERETQYF. Drawing the rest from reference TRBV11-2 and TRBJ2-5, the complete variable domain is EAGVAQSPRYKIIEKRQSVAFWCNPISGHATLYWYQQILGQGPKLLIQFQNNGVVDDSQLPKDRFSAERLKGVDSTLKIQPAKLEDSAVYLCASSVLWRERETQYFGPGTRLLVL.

As for this clone: At one end the junction does not follow the germline gene, possibly because of a read error. This specimen includes other DNA sequences encoding the same CDR3. V gene TRBV7-9 combines with J gene TRBJ1-2; D gene unclear. The V gene's germline CDR1 is SEHNR and CDR2 FQNEAQ (reference sequence). CDR3 length: 14 amino acids. The CDR3 region is CASSSKAAPWGYTF. The CDR3 region has the DNA TGCGCCAGCAGTTCTAAGGCGGCACCTTGGGGCTACACCTTC.

The chain carries TRBV21-1 and TRBJ2-7; the table's TRBD2 call for D was not verified on the DNA. TRBV21-1 is annotated as a pseudogene. The CDR3 loop spans 18 amino acids. CDR3 residues: CASSPRGFLGYPSYEQYF. The DNA for the CDR3 is TGTGCCAGCAGCCCCCGGGGATTCTTGGGGTATCCTTCCTACGAGCAGTACTTC.

The chain is built from TRBV7-9 and TRBJ1-2; 7 bases are shared with TRBD1. With V trimmed by 5 bases and J by 2 bases, 8 bases remained unmatched. CDR3 length equals 15 residues. Germline V gene sequence: CDR1 SEHNR, CDR2 FQNEAQ (reference sequence). The CDR3 DNA reads TGTGCCAGCAGCACCACAGGGGACTTCAACTATGGCTACACCTTC. This encodes CASSTTGDFNYGYTF.

The chain has TRBV6-1 and TRBJ1-4, with D possibly being TRBD1 (5 bases). Germline CDR1 reads MNHNS; CDR2 reads SASEGT. The ends were cut back, 8 bases at V and 7 bases at J, with 11 bases in the middle. CDR3 length: 12 residues. As DNA, the CDR3 is TGTGCCAGCTCCCTGGGGGGTGAAAAACTGTTTTTT. Its translation is CASSLGGEKLFF.

The V and J genes are TRBV28 and TRBJ2-1; no reliable D call. V lost 7 bases and J 6 bases, leaving 13 bases between the germline ends. The CDR3 covers 13 residues. Per germline, CDR1 MDHEN and CDR2 SYDVKM. The CDR3 nucleotides are TGTGCCAGCAATGGTCGGTGGGCCAATGAGCAGTTCTTC. Amino acids: CASNGRWANEQFF.

The chain carries TRBV6-5 and TRBJ2-1, with 10 bases fitting TRBD2. This CDR3 is 16 amino acids long. CDR1 MNHEY and CDR2 SVGAGI come from the germline V gene. Losses at the gene ends were 2 bases for V and 4 bases for J; bases not matched to a gene: 5. CDR3 amino acids: CASSYGVAGGYNEQFF. In DNA, the CDR3 is TGTGCCAGCAGTTACGGGGTAGCGGGAGGATACAATGAGCAGTTCTTC.

The chain combines TRBV9 with TRBJ2-7; no reliable D call. The CDR3 contains 18 residues. Trimming stripped 0 bases from V and 7 bases from J, with 26 bases between. Per germline, CDR1 SGDLS and CDR2 YYNGEE. CDR3 coding DNA: TGTGCCAGCAGCGTAGTCGGGTGGAGCCCCTATGATGTGGGTGAGCAGTACTTC. Residues: CASSVVGWSPYDVGEQYF.

The chain is built from TRBV27 and TRBJ2-3; 9 bases map to TRBD2. There are 15 residues in the CDR3. J gave up 6 bases and V 6 bases, and 10 bases lay outside the gene matches. Per the germline V gene, CDR1 is MNHEY and CDR2 is SMNVEV (reference sequence). The CDR3 bases are TGTGCCAGCAGATATAGCGGGGGAACCATCGATACGCAGTATTTT. This codes for CASRYSGGTIDTQYF.